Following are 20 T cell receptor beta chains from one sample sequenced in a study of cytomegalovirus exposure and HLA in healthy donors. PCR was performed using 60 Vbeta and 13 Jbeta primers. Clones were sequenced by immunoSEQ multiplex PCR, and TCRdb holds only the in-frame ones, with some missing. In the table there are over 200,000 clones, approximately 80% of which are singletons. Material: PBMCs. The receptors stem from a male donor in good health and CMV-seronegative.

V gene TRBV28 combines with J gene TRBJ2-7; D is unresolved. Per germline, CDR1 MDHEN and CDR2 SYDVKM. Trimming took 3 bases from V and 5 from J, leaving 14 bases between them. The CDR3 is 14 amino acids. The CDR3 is CASSFPQEVHEQYF. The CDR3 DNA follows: TGTGCCAGCAGTTTTCCGCAAGAGGTCCACGAGCAGTACTTC. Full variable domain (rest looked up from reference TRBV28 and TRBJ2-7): DVKVTQSSRYLVKRTGEKVFLECVQDMDHENMFWYRQDPGLGLRLIYFSYDVKMKEKGDIPEGYSVSREKKERFSLILESASTNQTSMYLCASSFPQEVHEQYFGPGTRLTVT.

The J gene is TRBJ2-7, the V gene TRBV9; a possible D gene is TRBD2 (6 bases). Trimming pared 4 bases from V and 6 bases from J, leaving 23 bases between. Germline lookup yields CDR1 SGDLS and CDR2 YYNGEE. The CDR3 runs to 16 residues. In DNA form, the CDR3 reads TGTGCCAGCAGCCCAAAAACCCGGAGGGCAGCCTCCGAGCAGTACTTC. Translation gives CASSPKTRRAASEQYF.

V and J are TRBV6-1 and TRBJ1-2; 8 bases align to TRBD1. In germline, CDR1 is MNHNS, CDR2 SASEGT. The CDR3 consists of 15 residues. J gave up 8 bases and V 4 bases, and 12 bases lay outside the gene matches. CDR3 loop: CASSADPGTGKGYTF. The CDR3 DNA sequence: TGTGCCAGCAGTGCAGACCCCGGGACAGGAAAGGGCTACACCTTC.

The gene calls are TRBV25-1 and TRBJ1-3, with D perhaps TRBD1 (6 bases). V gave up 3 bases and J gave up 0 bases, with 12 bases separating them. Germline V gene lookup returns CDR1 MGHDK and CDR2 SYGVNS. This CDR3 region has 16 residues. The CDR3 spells CASSDHGQLSGNTIYF. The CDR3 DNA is TGTGCCAGCAGTGACCACGGACAGCTCTCTGGAAACACCATATATTTT.

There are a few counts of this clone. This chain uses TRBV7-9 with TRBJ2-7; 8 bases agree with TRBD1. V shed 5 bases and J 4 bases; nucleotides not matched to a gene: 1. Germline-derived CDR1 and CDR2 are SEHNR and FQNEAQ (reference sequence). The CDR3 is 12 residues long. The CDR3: CASSRTGYEQYF. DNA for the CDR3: TGTGCCAGCAGCAGGACAGGGTACGAGCAGTACTTC. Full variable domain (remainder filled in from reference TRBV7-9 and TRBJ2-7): DTGVSQNPRHKITKRGQNVTFRCDPISEHNRLYWYRQTLGQGPEFLTYFQNEAQLEKSRLLSDRFSAERPKGSFSTLEIQRTEQGDSAMYLCASSRTGYEQYFGPGTRLTVT.

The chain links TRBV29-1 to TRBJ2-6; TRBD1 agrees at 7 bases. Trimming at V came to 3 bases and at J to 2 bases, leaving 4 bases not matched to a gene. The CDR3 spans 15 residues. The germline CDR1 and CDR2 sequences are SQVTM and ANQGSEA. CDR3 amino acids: CSVDGTETGANVLTF. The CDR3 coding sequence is TGCAGCGTTGACGGGACAGAAACTGGGGCCAACGTCCTGACTTTC.

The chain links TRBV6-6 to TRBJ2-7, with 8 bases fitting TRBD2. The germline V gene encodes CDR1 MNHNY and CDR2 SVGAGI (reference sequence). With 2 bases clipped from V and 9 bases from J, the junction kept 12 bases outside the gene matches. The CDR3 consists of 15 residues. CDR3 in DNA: TGTGCCAGCAGTTACAGGAAGCGGGAGTCCCACGGGCAGTACTTC. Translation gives CASSYRKRESHGQYF.

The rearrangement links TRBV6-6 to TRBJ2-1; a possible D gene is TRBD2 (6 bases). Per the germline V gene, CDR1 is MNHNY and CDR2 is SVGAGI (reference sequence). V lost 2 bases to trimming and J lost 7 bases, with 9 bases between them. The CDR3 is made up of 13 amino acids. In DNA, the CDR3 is TGTGCCAGCAGTTACCCGGGGGAGAATGAGCAGTTCTTC. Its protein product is CASSYPGENEQFF.

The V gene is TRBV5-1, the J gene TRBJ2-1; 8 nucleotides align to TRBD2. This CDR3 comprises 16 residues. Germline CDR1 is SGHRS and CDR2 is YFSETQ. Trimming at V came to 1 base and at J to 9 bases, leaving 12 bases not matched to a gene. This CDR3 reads CASSLTPGLGRGEQFF. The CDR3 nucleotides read TGCGCCAGCAGCTTGACCCCGGGACTAGGGCGGGGTGAGCAGTTCTTC.

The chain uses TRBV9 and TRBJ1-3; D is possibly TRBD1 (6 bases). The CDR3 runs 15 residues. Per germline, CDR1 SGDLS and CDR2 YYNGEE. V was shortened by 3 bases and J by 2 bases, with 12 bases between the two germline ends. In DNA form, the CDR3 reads TGTGCCAGCAGCGGAAACAGGGTAGCTGGAAACACCATATATTTT. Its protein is CASSGNRVAGNTIYF.

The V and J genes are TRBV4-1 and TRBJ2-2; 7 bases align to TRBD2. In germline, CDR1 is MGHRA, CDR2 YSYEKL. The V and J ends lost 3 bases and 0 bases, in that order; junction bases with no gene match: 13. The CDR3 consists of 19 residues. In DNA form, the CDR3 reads TGCGCCAGCAGCCAGTCCAGCGGGGCAATCACTTCGAACACCGGGGAGCTGTTTTTT. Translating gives CASSQSSGAITSNTGELFF.

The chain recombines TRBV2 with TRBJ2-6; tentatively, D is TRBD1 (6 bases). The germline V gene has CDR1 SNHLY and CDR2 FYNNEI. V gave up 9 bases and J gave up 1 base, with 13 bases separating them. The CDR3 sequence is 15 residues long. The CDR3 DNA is TGTGCCAGACAGGGTCCAGCATCTGGGGCCAACGTCCTGACTTTC. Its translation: CARQGPASGANVLTF.

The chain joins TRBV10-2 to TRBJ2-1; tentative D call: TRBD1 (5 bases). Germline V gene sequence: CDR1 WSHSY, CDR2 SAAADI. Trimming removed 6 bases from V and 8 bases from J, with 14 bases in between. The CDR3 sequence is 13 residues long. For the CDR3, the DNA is TGCGCCAGCAGAGCCCGAACCAGGGATGAGCAGTTCTTC. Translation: CASRARTRDEQFF.

The DNA of the CDR3 is TGTGCCAGCAGAAAACAGGGTTCCGCTCTCACTGAAGCTTTCTTT. It codes for CASRKQGSALTEAFF. This chain links TRBV2 with TRBJ1-1; D is perhaps TRBD1 (6 bases). This CDR3 has 15 amino acids. Trimming cost V 6 bases and J 4 bases, with 18 bases left between them. Germline V CDR1 and CDR2: SNHLY, FYNNEI.

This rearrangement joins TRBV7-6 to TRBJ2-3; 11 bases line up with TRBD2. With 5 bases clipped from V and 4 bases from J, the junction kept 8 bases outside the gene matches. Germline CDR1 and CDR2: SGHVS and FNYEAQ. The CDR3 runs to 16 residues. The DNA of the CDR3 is TGTGCCAGCAGCATTTCTAGCGGGAGGTTCGCAGATACGCAGTATTTT. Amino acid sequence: CASSISSGRFADTQYF. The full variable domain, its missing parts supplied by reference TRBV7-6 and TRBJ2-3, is GAGVSQSPRYKVTKRGQDVALRCDPISGHVSLYWYRQALGQGPEFLTYFNYEAQQDKSGLPNDRFSAERPEGSISTLTIQRTEQRDSAMYRCASSISSGRFADTQYFGPGTRLTVL.

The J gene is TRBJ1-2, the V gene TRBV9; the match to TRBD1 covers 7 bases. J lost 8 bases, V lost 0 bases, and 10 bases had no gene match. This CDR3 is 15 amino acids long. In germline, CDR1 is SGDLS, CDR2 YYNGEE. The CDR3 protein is CASSVGVEGATGYTF. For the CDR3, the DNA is TGTGCCAGCAGCGTAGGGGTGGAGGGGGCTACAGGCTACACCTTC.

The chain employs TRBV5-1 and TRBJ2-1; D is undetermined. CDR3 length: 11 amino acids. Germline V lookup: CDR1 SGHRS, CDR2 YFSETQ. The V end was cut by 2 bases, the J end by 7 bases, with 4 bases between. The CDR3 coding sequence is TGCGCCAGCAGCTTTGCGAATGAGCAGTTCTTC. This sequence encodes CASSFANEQFF.

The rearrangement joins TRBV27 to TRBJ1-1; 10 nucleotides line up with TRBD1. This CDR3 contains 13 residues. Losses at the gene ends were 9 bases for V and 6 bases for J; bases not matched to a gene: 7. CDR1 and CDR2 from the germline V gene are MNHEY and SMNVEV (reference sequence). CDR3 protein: CASATGGVAEAFF. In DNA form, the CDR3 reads TGTGCCAGTGCGACAGGGGGCGTCGCTGAAGCTTTCTTT.

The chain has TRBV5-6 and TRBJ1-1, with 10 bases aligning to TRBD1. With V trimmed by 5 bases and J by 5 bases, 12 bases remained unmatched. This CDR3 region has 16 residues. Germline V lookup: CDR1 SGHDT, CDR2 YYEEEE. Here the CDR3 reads CASSPRRQGADTEAFF. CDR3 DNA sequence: TGTGCCAGCAGTCCCCGCCGACAGGGGGCGGATACTGAAGCTTTCTTT. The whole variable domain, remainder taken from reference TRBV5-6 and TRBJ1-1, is DAGVTQSPTHLIKTRGQQVTLRCSPKSGHDTVSWYQQALGQGPQFIFQYYEEEERQRGNFPDRFSGHQFPNYSSELNVNALLLGDSALYLCASSPRRQGADTEAFFGQGTRLTVV.

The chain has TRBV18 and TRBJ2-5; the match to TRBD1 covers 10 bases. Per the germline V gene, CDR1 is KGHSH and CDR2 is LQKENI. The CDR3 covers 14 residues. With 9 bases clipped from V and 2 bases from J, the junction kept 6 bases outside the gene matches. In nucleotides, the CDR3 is TGTGCCAGTTCCGGACAGGGGGGGCAAGAGACCCAGTACTTC. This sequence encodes CASSGQGGQETQYF.